These 26 T cell receptor beta chains were all obtained from the same sample, sequenced in a study of lymphopenia after photon versus proton radiotherapy. Repertoires were generated with immunoSEQ multiplex PCR, while TCRdb's copy carries only in-frame clones and drops some. The profile shows some 55,000 clones, 75% to 90% of them singletons. This sample comprised peripheral blood, obtained from a patient treated with photon-based radiotherapy. The origin of the receptors is a man in his forties with gastric cancer.

This clone was picked up one time. V gene TRBV6-1 combines with J gene TRBJ2-5; D gene uncertain. Germline lookup yields CDR1 MNHNS and CDR2 SASEGT. This CDR3 is 12 amino acids long. The V and J ends lost 1 base and 5 bases respectively, with 5 bases between them. The CDR3 here is CASSEEVETQYF. The CDR3, as DNA: TGTGCCAGCAGTGAAGAGGTCGAGACCCAGTACTTC.

The rearrangement links TRBV6-4 to TRBJ2-6; D call uncertain. Germline lookup yields CDR1 MRHNA and CDR2 SNTAGT. The CDR3 covers 15 residues. Trimming took 0 bases from V and 3 from J, leaving 6 bases between them. CDR3 region: CASSDSPGGANVLTF. CDR3 sequence (DNA): TGTGCCAGCAGTGACTCGCCAGGTGGGGCCAACGTCCTGACTTTC.

V is TRBV7-9 and J is TRBJ2-2; no clear D gene. V was shortened by 1 base and J by 4 bases, with 4 bases between the two germline ends. The CDR3 has 13 residues. The germline gives CDR1 SEHNR, CDR2 FQNEAQ (reference sequence). CDR3: CASSLDPTGELFF. The CDR3 DNA reads TGTGCCAGCAGCTTAGATCCCACCGGGGAGCTGTTTTTT.

The J gene is TRBJ2-6, the V gene TRBV28; 7 nucleotides agree with TRBD2. The CDR3 covers 15 residues. V dropped 5 bases and J dropped 4; count of bases not matched to a gene: 5. Germline V gene sequence: CDR1 MDHEN, CDR2 SYDVKM. The CDR3 loop is CASSPLAPGANVLTF. The DNA of the CDR3 is TGTGCCAGCAGTCCACTAGCGCCCGGGGCCAACGTCCTGACTTTC.

The V gene is TRBV4-3, the J gene TRBJ1-1, with D possibly matching TRBD1 (5 bases). CDR1 and CDR2 (germline): LGHNA, YSLEER. This CDR3 is 15 amino acids long. Trimming stripped 4 bases from V and 4 bases from J, with 16 bases between. This CDR3 is CASSLSAGSATEAFF. For the CDR3, the DNA is TGCGCCAGCAGCCTCAGCGCAGGGAGTGCCACTGAAGCTTTCTTT.

The chain uses TRBV7-6 and TRBJ1-2, with D hard to call. The CDR3 is 14 amino acids. Trimming shortened V by 7 bases and J by 1 base, and 13 bases separated the two germline ends. CDR1 is SGHVS and CDR2 is FNYEAQ in the germline V gene. CDR3 residues: CASNPAGYNYGYTF. The CDR3 nucleotides read TGTGCCAGCAACCCGGCGGGGTATAACTATGGCTACACCTTC.

V usage is TRBV19 and J usage is TRBJ1-2; no firm D call. V was trimmed by 6 bases and J by 3 bases, leaving 17 bases between them. This CDR3 has 15 residues. Germline V gene sequence: CDR1 LNHDA, CDR2 SQIVND (reference sequence). CDR3 amino acids: CASRLLNSSDYGYTF. The CDR3 nucleotides are TGTGCCAGTAGACTACTTAACAGTTCTGACTATGGCTACACCTTC.

CDR3 region: CSAGGRSPDYGYTF. CDR3 in DNA: TGCAGCGCCGGCGGTCGATCCCCAGACTATGGCTACACCTTC. The chain carries TRBV29-1 and TRBJ1-2, with D unresolved. V lost 7 bases and J 3 bases, leaving 18 bases between the germline ends. This CDR3 comprises 14 residues. CDR1 and CDR2 from the germline V gene are SQVTM and ANQGSEA.

The V gene is TRBV29-1, the J gene TRBJ2-3; maybe TRBD1 (5 bases). CDR3 length: 13 residues. Trimming took off 1 base at V and 4 bases at J, with 9 bases between the two ends. Germline CDR1 reads SQVTM; CDR2 reads ANQGSEA. The CDR3: CSVEGGLADTQYF. Here the CDR3 DNA reads TGCAGCGTTGAAGGGGGCCTAGCAGATACGCAGTATTTT.

The chain has TRBV30 and TRBJ2-4, with D perhaps TRBD2 (6 bases). V was shortened by 0 bases and J by 0 bases, with 21 bases between the two germline ends. The CDR3 spans 19 residues. CDR1 is GTSNPN, CDR2 SVGIG, per germline (reference sequence). Here the CDR3 reads CAWSVGTGNDPLAKNIQYF. As DNA, the CDR3 is TGTGCCTGGAGTGTGGGGACTGGAAATGACCCCCTAGCCAAAAACATTCAGTACTTC.

The chain joins TRBV19 to TRBJ2-7; D is tentatively TRBD1 or TRBD2 (7 bases each). The V gene lost 7 bases and the J gene lost 4 bases, with 14 bases spanning the gap. Looked up from germline, CDR1 is LNHDA and CDR2 is SQIVND (reference sequence). There are 13 residues in the CDR3. CDR3 nucleotides: TGTGCCAGTAAGGGGGGGGACAGTTACGAGCAGTACTTC. Translating gives CASKGGDSYEQYF.

CDR3 nucleotide sequence: TGTGCCAGCAGCGTAGGAGGGCGGGACACCGGGGAGCTGTTTTTT. Protein: CASSVGGRDTGELFF. This chain joins TRBV9 and TRBJ2-2; possibly TRBD2 for D (5 bases). This CDR3 has 15 residues. V gave up 0 bases and J gave up 3 bases, with 9 bases separating them. In germline, CDR1 is SGDLS, CDR2 YYNGEE. The whole variable domain, filled in from reference TRBV9 and TRBJ2-2, reads DSGVTQTPKHLITATGQRVTLRCSPRSGDLSVYWYQQSLDQGLQFLIQYYNGEERAKGNILERFSAQQFPDLHSELNLSSLELGDSALYFCASSVGGRDTGELFFGEGSRLTVL.

This chain connects TRBV7-2 to TRBJ2-2; no definite D call. This CDR3 is 17 amino acids long. The V and J ends lost 1 base and 6 bases respectively, with 18 bases between them. The germline CDR1 and CDR2 sequences are SGHTA and FQGNSA. The CDR3 sequence is CASSLGALVTSAGELFF. DNA for the CDR3: TGTGCCAGCAGCTTAGGGGCGCTCGTGACTTCTGCCGGGGAGCTGTTTTTT.

This chain connects TRBV7-2 to TRBJ1-3; maybe TRBD1 (6 bases). Germline V CDR1 and CDR2: SGHTA, FQGNSA. CDR3 length equals 16 residues. Trimming cost V 1 base and J 1 base, with 11 bases left between them. This CDR3 is CASSLVGQTSGNTIYF. The DNA for the CDR3 is TGTGCCAGCAGCTTAGTAGGACAGACTTCTGGAAACACCATATATTTT.

The rearrangement links TRBV10-3 to TRBJ1-2; D remains unclear. Trimming stripped 3 bases from V and 0 bases from J, with 11 bases between. The germline gives CDR1 ENHRY, CDR2 SYGVKD. The CDR3 contains 15 residues. The CDR3 reads CAISDPGVSNYGYTF. Here the CDR3 DNA reads TGTGCCATCAGTGACCCAGGTGTCTCTAACTATGGCTACACCTTC.

The chain has TRBV11-3 and TRBJ2-2; the match to TRBD1 covers 8 bases. The CDR3 consists of 15 residues. V was pared by 5 bases and J by 5 bases, with 7 bases of the junction left unmatched. Germline V CDR1 and CDR2: SGHNT, YENEEA. CDR3 amino acids: CASSPDRGGTGELFF. Written as DNA, the CDR3 is TGTGCCAGCAGCCCCGACAGGGGTGGGACCGGGGAGCTGTTTTTT. Looking up the rest from reference TRBV11-3 and TRBJ2-2 gives the full variable domain: EAGVVQSPRYKIIEKKQPVAFWCNPISGHNTLYWYLQNLGQGPELLIRYENEEAVDDSQLPKDRFSAERLKGVDSTLKIQPAELGDSAVYLCASSPDRGGTGELFFGEGSRLTVL.

The chain has TRBV10-3 and TRBJ1-3, with TRBD1 identical over 7 bases. The CDR3 contains 14 residues. Trimming cost V 5 bases and J 0 bases; bases outside gene matches: 1. Germline V gene data show CDR1 as ENHRY and CDR2 as SYGVKD. CDR3 region: CAISRDSSGNTIYF. DNA for the CDR3: TGTGCCATCAGTAGGGACAGCTCTGGAAACACCATATATTTT.

The chain carries TRBV5-1 and TRBJ2-3; TRBD2 matches 7 bases. This CDR3 has 14 amino acids. Germline V gene sequence: CDR1 SGHRS, CDR2 YFSETQ. With V trimmed by 4 bases and J by 6 bases, 8 bases remained unmatched. The CDR3 region is CASSPLGGEDTQYF. CDR3 in DNA: TGCGCCAGCAGCCCCCTTGGGGGGGAGGATACGCAGTATTTT.

This chain links TRBV11-2 with TRBJ2-1; 8 nucleotides match TRBD1. Germline-derived CDR1 and CDR2 are SGHAT and FQNNGV. V gave up 3 bases and J gave up 8 bases; unmatched junction bases: 9. The CDR3 covers 15 residues. The CDR3 region has the DNA TGTGCCAGCAGCTTTATCAGCCAGGGGGCATATGAGCAGTTCTTC. Its protein is CASSFISQGAYEQFF.

The chain carries TRBV7-2 and TRBJ1-2; D is ambiguous. The CDR3 sequence is 13 residues long. Germline CDR1 and CDR2: SGHTA and FQGNSA. Trimming cost V 5 bases and J 7 bases, with 14 bases left between them. This CDR3 is CASSPLLGSGYTF. CDR3 DNA sequence: TGTGCCAGCAGCCCTCTCCTGGGTTCTGGCTACACCTTC.

This clone occurred once. An end of the junction differs from the germline gene, which may be a read error. J is TRBJ2-2 and V is TRBV18; perhaps TRBD1 as D (6 bases). Germline CDR1 is KGHSH and CDR2 is LQKENI. This CDR3 contains 18 residues. The CDR3 loop reads CASSPVKQGTMNSGELFF. In nucleotides, the CDR3 is TGTGCCAGCTCACCCGTAAAACAGGGAACGATGAACAGCGGGGAGCTGTTTTTT.

The genes are TRBV7-2 and TRBJ1-1, with TRBD1 identical over 9 bases. V was clipped by 3 bases and J by 5 bases; unmatched bases: 1. The germline V gene encodes CDR1 SGHTA and CDR2 FQGNSA. This CDR3 comprises 13 residues. The CDR3 DNA reads as TGTGCCAGCAGCTTGACAGGGGGGACTGAAGCTTTCTTT. Residues: CASSLTGGTEAFF.

The rearrangement uses TRBV28 and TRBJ2-5; 9 positions match TRBD1. The CDR3 loop spans 15 amino acids. With 2 bases clipped from V and 4 bases from J, the junction kept 5 bases outside the gene matches. Germline V gene data show CDR1 as MDHEN and CDR2 as SYDVKM. Here the CDR3 reads CASSLRQGGLETQYF. The CDR3 bases are TGTGCCAGCAGTTTACGACAGGGGGGGCTAGAGACCCAGTACTTC.

This clone was observed a handful of times. The chain recombines TRBV29-1 with TRBJ1-1, with TRBD1 as a possible D gene (6 bases). V shed 3 bases and J shed 8 bases, with 16 bases lying between them. This CDR3 has 13 residues. The germline CDR1 and CDR2 sequences are SQVTM and ANQGSEA. The CDR3 region has the DNA TGCAGCGTTGACCAGGGACCGAGGGGGGAAGCTTTCTTT. Amino acids: CSVDQGPRGEAFF.

This clone occurred once. Here the CDR3 DNA reads TGTGCCAGCAGCCCCCATGGGGGGGGGCTAAACACCGGGGAGCTGTTTTTT. It codes for CASSPHGGGLNTGELFF. V usage is TRBV7-9 and J usage is TRBJ2-2, with D possibly matching TRBD2 (7 bases). Trimming removed 5 bases from V and 2 bases from J, with 18 bases in between. This CDR3 region has 17 residues. Germline CDR1 is SEHNR and CDR2 is FQNEAQ (reference sequence).

This chain uses TRBV7-2 with TRBJ1-2; maybe TRBD1 (5 bases). V was shortened by 2 bases and J by 4 bases, with 5 bases between the two germline ends. The CDR3 loop spans 12 amino acids. Germline V gene data show CDR1 as SGHTA and CDR2 as FQGNSA. The CDR3 is CASSLRGYGYTF. CDR3 bases: TGTGCCAGCAGCTTAAGGGGCTATGGCTACACCTTC.